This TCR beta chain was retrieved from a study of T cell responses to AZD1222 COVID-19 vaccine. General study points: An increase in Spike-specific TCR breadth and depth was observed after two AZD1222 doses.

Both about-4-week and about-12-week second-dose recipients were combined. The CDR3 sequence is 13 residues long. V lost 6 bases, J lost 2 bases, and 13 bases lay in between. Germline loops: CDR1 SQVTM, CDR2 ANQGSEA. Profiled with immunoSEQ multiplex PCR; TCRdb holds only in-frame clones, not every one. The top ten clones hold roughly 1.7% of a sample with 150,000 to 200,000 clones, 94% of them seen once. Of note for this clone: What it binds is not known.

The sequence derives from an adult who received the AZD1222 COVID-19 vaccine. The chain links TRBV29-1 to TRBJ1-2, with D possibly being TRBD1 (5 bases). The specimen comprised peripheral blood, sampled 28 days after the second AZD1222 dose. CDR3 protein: CSVENRGNYGYTF. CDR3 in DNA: TGCAGCGTGGAGAATCGGGGGAACTATGGCTACACCTTC.